Shown below are 14 T cell receptor beta chains from a single sample sequenced in a study of blood T cell repertoires in COVID-19. The table came from immunoSEQ multiplex PCR; TCRdb's copy has only in-frame clones and leaves some out. Altogether hundreds of thousands of clones are present, around 89% being singletons, with the ten largest covering about 4.6%. Material: peripheral blood. All receptors come from a man aged 40-49 years with acute or convalescent COVID-19.

To note about this clone: At one end, the junction sequence differs from germline, possibly due to a read error. CDR3 sequence (DNA): TGCGCCAGCCGATTTGGGACGACAGGGATCACTGAAGTTTTCTTT. It specifies CASRFGTTGITEVFF. The chain links TRBV5-1 to TRBJ1-1; 7 positions match TRBD1. The CDR3 is 15 amino acids. Per the germline V gene, CDR1 is SGHRS and CDR2 is YFSETQ. The full variable domain, in which reference TRBV5-1 and TRBJ1-1 provide the parts outside the CDR3, is KAGVTQTPRYLIKTRGQQVTLSCSPISGHRSVSWYQQTPGQGLQFLFEYFSETQRNKGNFPGRFSGRQFSNSRSEMNVSTLELGDSALYLCASRFGTTGITEVFFGQGTRLTVV.

The chain couples TRBV18 to TRBJ2-1; 8 bases match TRBD1. With V trimmed by 4 bases and J by 1 base, 3 bases remained unmatched. The germline V gene encodes CDR1 KGHSH and CDR2 LQKENI. This CDR3 has 15 residues. CDR3 in amino acids: CASSLGQESYNEQFF. The CDR3 DNA reads TGTGCCAGCTCACTGGGACAGGAATCCTACAATGAGCAGTTCTTC.

V gene TRBV5-4 combines with J gene TRBJ1-5, with D perhaps matching TRBD1 (5 bases). CDR1 SGHNT and CDR2 YYREEE come from the germline V gene (reference sequence). This CDR3 has 18 amino acids. V gave up 4 bases and J gave up 0 bases, with 20 bases separating them. The CDR3 loop reads CASSGGIGGPYSNQPQHF. The CDR3, as DNA: TGTGCCAGCAGCGGTGGAATCGGGGGACCTTATAGCAATCAGCCCCAGCATTTT.

The CDR3 region is CASSQSRGLEEKLFF. CDR3 bases: TGTGCCAGCAGCCAATCAAGGGGATTGGAGGAAAAACTGTTTTTT. The chain combines TRBV7-9 with TRBJ1-4; weak D call: TRBD1 (5 bases). The germline V gene has CDR1 SEHNR and CDR2 FQNEAQ (reference sequence). The V end was cut by 5 bases, the J end by 8 bases, with 18 bases between. The CDR3 contains 15 residues.

This clone was detected once. Other DNA sequences in this sample translate to the same CDR3. The CDR3, as DNA: TGTGCCAGCAGCTTTAGTGTGAACACTGAAGCTTTCTTT. It translates to CASSFSVNTEAFF. V is TRBV7-9 and J is TRBJ1-1; D is uncertain. Trimming took 3 bases from V and 0 from J, leaving 5 bases between them. Germline V gene data show CDR1 as SEHNR and CDR2 as FQNEAQ (reference sequence). The CDR3 contains 13 residues.

Concerning this clone: Additional DNA sequences in this sample encode the identical CDR3. The chain combines TRBV2 with TRBJ2-7, with TRBD1 matching 9 bases. CDR1 is SNHLY and CDR2 is FYNNEI in the germline V gene. There are 14 residues in the CDR3. V lost 4 bases to trimming and J lost 1 base; unmatched junction nucleotides: 2. CDR3 in amino acids: CASSGGQGSYEQYF. The CDR3 bases are TGTGCCAGCAGTGGAGGACAGGGGTCCTACGAGCAGTACTTC.

The chain employs TRBV30 and TRBJ1-3; D unresolved. Germline V lookup: CDR1 GTSNPN, CDR2 SVGIG (reference sequence). V shed 1 base and J shed 0 bases, with 10 bases lying between them. The CDR3 spans 15 residues. The CDR3 DNA reads TGTGCCTGGAGTGAAGAGGTTCGCTCTGGAAACACCATATATTTT. Amino acid sequence: CAWSEEVRSGNTIYF.

The chain uses TRBV13 and TRBJ1-2, with 7 bases fitting TRBD1. The CDR3 runs to 14 residues. The junction had 6 bases not matched to a gene; V was cut back by 5 bases and J by 3 bases. Looked up from germline, CDR1 is PRHDT and CDR2 is FYEKMQ (reference sequence). CDR3 sequence: CASSLKGGHYGYTF. DNA for the CDR3: TGTGCCAGCAGCCTAAAAGGGGGCCACTATGGCTACACCTTC.

The genes are TRBV11-2 and TRBJ1-2; D possibly corresponds to TRBD1 (5 bases). The CDR3 loop spans 13 amino acids. Trimming pared 6 bases from V and 6 bases from J, leaving 14 bases between. Germline V gives CDR1 SGHAT, CDR2 FQNNGV. The CDR3 loop is CASSSGGRNGYTF. Written as DNA, the CDR3 is TGTGCCAGCAGTTCCGGGGGTCGGAATGGCTACACCTTC.

The chain couples TRBV5-1 to TRBJ1-1; a weak D match, TRBD1 (6 bases). Looked up from germline, CDR1 is SGHRS and CDR2 is YFSETQ. The CDR3 has 13 amino acids. Trimming took 2 bases from V and 8 from J, leaving 13 bases between them. In DNA form, the CDR3 reads TGCGCCAGCAGCTTCCGGGACACTGGAGAAGCTTTCTTT. Encoded protein: CASSFRDTGEAFF.

This rearrangement joins TRBV20-1 to TRBJ2-5; D might be TRBD2 (6 bases). The CDR3 contains 15 residues. Germline CDR1 DFQATT, CDR2 SNEGSKA (reference sequence). Trimming removed 3 bases from V and 7 bases from J, with 21 bases in between. The CDR3 sequence: CSASYTGLQWGTQYF. The CDR3 nucleotides read TGCAGTGCTAGTTACACGGGACTCCAATGGGGGACCCAGTACTTC.

The chain employs TRBV27 and TRBJ2-7; the D gene is possibly TRBD1 (6 bases). CDR1 is MNHEY and CDR2 is SMNVEV in the germline V gene (reference sequence). This CDR3 comprises 14 residues. Trimming pared 4 bases from V and 3 bases from J, leaving 13 bases between. CDR3 protein: CASSSGVGGYEQYF. CDR3 DNA: TGTGCCAGCAGTTCAGGGGTTGGCGGCTACGAGCAGTACTTC.

This chain uses TRBV3-1 (or the pseudogene TRBV3-2) with TRBJ2-3, with 13 bases matching TRBD2. V gave up 3 bases and J gave up 5 bases; unmatched junction bases: 5. CDR3 length: 16 amino acids. The germline V gene has CDR1 LGHDT and CDR2 YNNKEL (reference sequence). CDR3: CASSHRTSGGLDTQYF. The CDR3 DNA reads TGTGCCAGCAGCCATCGGACTAGCGGGGGACTAGATACGCAGTATTTT.

The CDR3 region has the DNA TGTGCCACCAGTGATTCCCCGGACAGGGGACACCCTCAGCCCCAGTTCTTC. Its translation is CATSDSPDRGHPQPQFF. The chain is built from TRBV24-1 and TRBJ2-1, with 9 bases matching TRBD1. Trimming cost V 2 bases and J 13 bases; bases outside gene matches: 17. The CDR3 covers 17 residues. Germline assignment: CDR1 KGHDR and CDR2 SFDVKD.